Given below is one TCR beta chain in context. The source of the sample is a study of neoadjuvant anti-PD-1 for oral cavity cancer. Profiled with immunoSEQ multiplex PCR; TCRdb holds only in-frame clones, not every one. Of 9,800 or so clones detected, about 65% appear once; the ten largest clones hold roughly 4.2%. The time point: after neoadjuvant nivolumab, at surgical resection. The germline V gene encodes CDR1 SGHRS and CDR2 YFSETQ. The length of the CDR3 is 16 residues. V dropped 0 bases and J dropped 5; count of bases not matched to a gene: 5. The genes are TRBV5-1 and TRBJ2-5; 12 bases align to TRBD2. The source of this sequence is a person aged 35-79 years with oral cavity squamous cell carcinoma. This specimen consisted of PBMCs, obtained after nivolumab (anti-PD-1) treatment. CDR3 coding DNA: TGCGCCAGCAGCTTGGCCCTAGCGGGGGGGCCGGAGACCCAGTACTTC. Its protein product is CASSLALAGGPETQYF.